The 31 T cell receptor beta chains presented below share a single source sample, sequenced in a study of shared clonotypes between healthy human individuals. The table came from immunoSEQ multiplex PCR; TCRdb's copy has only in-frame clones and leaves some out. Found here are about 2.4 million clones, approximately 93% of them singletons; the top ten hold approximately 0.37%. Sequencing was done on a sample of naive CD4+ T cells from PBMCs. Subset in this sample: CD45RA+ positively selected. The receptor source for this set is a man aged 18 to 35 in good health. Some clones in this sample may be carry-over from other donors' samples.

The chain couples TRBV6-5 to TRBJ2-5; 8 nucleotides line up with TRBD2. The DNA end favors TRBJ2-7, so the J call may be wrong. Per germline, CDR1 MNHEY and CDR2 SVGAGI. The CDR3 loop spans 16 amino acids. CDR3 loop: CASSYSLAGGSYEQYF. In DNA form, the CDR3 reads TGTGCCAGCAGTTACTCTTTGGCGGGAGGATCGTACGAGCAGTACTTC.

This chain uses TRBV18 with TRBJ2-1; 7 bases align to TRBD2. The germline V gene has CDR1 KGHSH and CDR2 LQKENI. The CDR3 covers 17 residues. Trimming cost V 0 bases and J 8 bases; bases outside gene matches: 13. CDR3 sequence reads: CASSPPGGRESLDEQFF. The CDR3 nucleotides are TGTGCCAGCTCACCACCGGGCGGGCGGGAGAGTTTGGATGAGCAGTTCTTC.

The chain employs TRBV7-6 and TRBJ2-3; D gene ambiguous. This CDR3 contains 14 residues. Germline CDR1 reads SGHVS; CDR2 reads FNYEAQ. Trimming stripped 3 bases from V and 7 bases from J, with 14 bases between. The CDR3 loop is CASSLPQGGNTQYF. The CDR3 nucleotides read TGTGCCAGCAGCTTGCCCCAAGGTGGGAATACGCAGTATTTT.

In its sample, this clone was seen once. The CDR3 coding sequence is TGTGCCAGCAGCTCACAGGGGAACGAGCAGTACTTC. Translated: CASSSQGNEQYF. This chain uses TRBV7-8 with TRBJ2-7; TRBD1 agrees at 7 bases. Germline V CDR1 and CDR2: SGHVS, FQNEAQ. The ends lost 4 bases at V and 5 bases at J; junction bases unmatched: 2. The length of the CDR3 is 12 residues.

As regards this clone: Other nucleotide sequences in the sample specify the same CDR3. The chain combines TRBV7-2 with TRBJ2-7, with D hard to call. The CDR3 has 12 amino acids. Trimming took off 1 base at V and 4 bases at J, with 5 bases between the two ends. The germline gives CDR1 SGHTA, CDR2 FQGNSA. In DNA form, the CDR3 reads TGTGCCAGCAGCTTAGTGGGGTACGAGCAGTACTTC. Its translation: CASSLVGYEQYF.

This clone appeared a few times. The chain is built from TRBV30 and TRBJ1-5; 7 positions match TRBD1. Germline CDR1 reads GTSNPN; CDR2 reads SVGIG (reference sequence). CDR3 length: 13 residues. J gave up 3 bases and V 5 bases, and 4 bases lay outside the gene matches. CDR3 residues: CAWGGQLNQPQHF. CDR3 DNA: TGTGCCTGGGGGGGACAGCTCAATCAGCCCCAGCATTTT.

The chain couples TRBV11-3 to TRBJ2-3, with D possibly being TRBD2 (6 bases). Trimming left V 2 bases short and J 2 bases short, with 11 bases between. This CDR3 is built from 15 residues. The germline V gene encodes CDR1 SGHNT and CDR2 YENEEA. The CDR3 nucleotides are TGTGCCAGCAGCTTAAACGGGGGTCCCACAGATACGCAGTATTTT. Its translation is CASSLNGGPTDTQYF.

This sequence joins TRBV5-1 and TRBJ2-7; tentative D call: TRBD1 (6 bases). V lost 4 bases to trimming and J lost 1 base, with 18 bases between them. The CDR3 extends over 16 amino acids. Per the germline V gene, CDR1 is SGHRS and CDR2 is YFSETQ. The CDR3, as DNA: TGCGCCAGCAGCGCCGCCCCTCAGACAGGATCCTACGAGCAGTACTTC. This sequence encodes CASSAAPQTGSYEQYF.

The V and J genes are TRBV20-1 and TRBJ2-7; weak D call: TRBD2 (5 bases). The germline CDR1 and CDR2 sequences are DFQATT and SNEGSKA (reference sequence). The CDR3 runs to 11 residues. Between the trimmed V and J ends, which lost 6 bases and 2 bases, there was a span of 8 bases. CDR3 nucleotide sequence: TGCAGTGCGGGAGAAACCTACGAGCAGTACTTC. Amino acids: CSAGETYEQYF.

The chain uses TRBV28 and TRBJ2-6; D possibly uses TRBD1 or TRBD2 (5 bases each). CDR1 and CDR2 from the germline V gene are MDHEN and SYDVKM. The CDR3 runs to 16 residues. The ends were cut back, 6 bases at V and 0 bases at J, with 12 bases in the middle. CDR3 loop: CASRSGTISGANVLTF. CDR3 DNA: TGTGCCAGCAGATCCGGGACGATCTCTGGGGCCAACGTCCTGACTTTC.

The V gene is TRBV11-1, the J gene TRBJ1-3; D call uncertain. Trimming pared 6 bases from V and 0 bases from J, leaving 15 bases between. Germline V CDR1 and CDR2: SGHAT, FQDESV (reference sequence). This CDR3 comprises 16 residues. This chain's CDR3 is CASRPGWRNSGNTIYF. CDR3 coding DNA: TGTGCCAGCAGGCCCGGTTGGAGGAACTCTGGAAACACCATATATTTT.

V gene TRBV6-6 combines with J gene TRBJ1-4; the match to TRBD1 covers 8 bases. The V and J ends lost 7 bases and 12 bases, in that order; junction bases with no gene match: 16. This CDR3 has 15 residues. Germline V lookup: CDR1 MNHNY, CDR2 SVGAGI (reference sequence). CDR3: CASTKSGQGFEELFF. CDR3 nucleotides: TGTGCCAGCACAAAGAGTGGACAGGGCTTCGAGGAACTGTTTTTT.

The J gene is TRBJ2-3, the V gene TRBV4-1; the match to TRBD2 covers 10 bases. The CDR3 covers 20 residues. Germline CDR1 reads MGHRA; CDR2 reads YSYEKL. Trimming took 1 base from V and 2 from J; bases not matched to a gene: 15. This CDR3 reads CASSQGDSAILAGDTDTQYF. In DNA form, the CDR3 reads TGCGCCAGCAGCCAAGGGGACAGTGCTATTCTAGCGGGGGACACAGATACGCAGTATTTT.

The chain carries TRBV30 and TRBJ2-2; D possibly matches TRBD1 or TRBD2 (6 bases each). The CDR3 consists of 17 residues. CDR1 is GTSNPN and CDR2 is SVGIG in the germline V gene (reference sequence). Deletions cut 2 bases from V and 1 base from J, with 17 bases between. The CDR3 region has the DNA TGTGCCTGGAGTAGGGGGTGGCGGGGTATGAACACCGGGGAGCTGTTTTTT. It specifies CAWSRGWRGMNTGELFF.

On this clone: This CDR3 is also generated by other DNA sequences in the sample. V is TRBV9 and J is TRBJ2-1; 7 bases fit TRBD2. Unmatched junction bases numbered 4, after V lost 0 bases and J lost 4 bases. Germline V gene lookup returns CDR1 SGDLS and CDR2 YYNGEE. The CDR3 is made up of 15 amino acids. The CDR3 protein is CASSVVSGPYNEQFF. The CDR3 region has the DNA TGTGCCAGCAGCGTAGTTAGCGGGCCGTACAATGAGCAGTTCTTC.

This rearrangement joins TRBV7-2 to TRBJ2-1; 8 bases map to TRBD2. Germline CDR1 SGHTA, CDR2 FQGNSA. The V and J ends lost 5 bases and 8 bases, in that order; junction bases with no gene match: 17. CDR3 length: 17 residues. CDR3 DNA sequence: TGTGCCAGCAGCCTCCGACCCGGGACTAGATCTAGAGATGAGCAGTTCTTC. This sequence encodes CASSLRPGTRSRDEQFF.

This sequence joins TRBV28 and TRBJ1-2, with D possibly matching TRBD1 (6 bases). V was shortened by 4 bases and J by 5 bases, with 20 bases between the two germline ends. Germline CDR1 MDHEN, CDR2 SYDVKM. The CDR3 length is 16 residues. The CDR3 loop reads CASSYFQGSMDYGYTF. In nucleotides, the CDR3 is TGTGCCAGCAGTTATTTTCAGGGGTCTATGGATTATGGCTACACCTTC.

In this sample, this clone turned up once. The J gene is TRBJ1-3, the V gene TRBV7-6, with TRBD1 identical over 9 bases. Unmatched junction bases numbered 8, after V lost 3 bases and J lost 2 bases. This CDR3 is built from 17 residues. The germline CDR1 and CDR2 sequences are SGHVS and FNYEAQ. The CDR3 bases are TGTGCCAGCAGCTTGATGACAGGGGGGGTAGCTGGAAACACCATATATTTT. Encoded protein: CASSLMTGGVAGNTIYF.

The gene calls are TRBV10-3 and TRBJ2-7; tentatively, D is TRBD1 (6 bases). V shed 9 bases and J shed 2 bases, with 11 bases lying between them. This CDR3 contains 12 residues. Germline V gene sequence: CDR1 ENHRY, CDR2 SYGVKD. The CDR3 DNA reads TGTGCCATGGGGGCAGGGGCCTACGAGCAGTACTTC. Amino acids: CAMGAGAYEQYF.

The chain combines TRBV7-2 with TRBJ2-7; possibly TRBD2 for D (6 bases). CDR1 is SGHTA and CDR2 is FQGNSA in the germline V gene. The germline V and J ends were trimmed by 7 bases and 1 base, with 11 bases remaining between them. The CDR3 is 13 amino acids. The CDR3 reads CASNGRESYEQYF. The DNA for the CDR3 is TGTGCCAGCAACGGACGGGAGTCCTACGAGCAGTACTTC.

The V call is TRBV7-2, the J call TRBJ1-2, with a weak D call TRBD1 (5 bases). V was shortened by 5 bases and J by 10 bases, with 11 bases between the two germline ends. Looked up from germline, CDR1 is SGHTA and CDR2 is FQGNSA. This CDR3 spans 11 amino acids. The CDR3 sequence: CASSPIGAYTF. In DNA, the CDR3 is TGTGCCAGCAGCCCCATAGGGGCCTACACCTTC.

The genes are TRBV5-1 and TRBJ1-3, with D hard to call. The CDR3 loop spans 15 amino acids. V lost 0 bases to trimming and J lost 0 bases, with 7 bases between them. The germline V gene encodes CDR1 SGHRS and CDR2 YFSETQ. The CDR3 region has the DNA TGCGCCAGCAGCTTGGAGAGGAGCTCTGGAAACACCATATATTTT. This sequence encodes CASSLERSSGNTIYF.

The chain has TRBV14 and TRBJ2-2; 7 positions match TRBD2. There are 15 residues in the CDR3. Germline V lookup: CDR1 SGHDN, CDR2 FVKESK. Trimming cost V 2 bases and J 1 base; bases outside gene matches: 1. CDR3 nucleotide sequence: TGTGCCAGCAGCCAACTAGCGGAGAACACCGGGGAGCTGTTTTTT. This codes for CASSQLAENTGELFF.

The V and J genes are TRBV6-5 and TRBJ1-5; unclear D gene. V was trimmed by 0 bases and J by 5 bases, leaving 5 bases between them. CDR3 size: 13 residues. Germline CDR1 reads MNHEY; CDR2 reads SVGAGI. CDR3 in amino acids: CASSYSVDQPQHF. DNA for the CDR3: TGTGCCAGCAGTTACTCGGTAGATCAGCCCCAGCATTTT.

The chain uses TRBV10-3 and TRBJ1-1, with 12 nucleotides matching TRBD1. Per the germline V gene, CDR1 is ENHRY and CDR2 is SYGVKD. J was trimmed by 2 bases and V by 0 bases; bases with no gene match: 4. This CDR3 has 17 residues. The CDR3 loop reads CAISESGQGALNTEAFF. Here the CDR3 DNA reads TGTGCCATCAGTGAGTCGGGACAGGGGGCACTTAACACTGAAGCTTTCTTT.

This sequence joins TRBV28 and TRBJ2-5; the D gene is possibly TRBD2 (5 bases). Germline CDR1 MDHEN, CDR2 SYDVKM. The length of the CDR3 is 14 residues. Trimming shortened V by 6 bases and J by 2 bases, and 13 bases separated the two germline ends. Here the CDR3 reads CASSHWRPQETQYF. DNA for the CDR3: TGTGCCAGCAGCCATTGGAGGCCACAAGAGACCCAGTACTTC.

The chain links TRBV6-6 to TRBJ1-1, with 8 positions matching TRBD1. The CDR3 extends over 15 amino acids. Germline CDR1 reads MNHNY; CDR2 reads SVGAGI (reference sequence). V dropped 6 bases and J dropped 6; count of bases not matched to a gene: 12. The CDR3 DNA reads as TGTGCCAGCAGCTTAAACCGGGACAGGACTTCTGAAGCTTTCTTT. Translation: CASSLNRDRTSEAFF.

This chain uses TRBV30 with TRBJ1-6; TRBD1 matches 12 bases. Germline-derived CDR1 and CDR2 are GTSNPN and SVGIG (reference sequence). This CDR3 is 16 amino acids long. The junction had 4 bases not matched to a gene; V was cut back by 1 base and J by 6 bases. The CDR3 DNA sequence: TGTGCCTGGAGTGGACCGGGACAGGGGGCTAATTCACCCCTCCACTTT. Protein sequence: CAWSGPGQGANSPLHF.

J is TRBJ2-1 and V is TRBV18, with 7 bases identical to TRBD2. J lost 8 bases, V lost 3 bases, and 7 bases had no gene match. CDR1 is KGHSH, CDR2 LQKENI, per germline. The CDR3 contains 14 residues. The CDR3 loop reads CASSPWGGKDEQFF. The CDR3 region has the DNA TGTGCCAGCTCACCTTGGGGAGGGAAGGATGAGCAGTTCTTC.

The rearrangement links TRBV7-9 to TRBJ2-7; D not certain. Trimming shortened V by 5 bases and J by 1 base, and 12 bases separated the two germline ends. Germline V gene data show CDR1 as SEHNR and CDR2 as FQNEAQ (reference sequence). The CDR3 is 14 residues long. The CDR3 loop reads CASSTNGRSYEQYF. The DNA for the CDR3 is TGTGCCAGCAGCACCAACGGAAGATCCTACGAGCAGTACTTC.

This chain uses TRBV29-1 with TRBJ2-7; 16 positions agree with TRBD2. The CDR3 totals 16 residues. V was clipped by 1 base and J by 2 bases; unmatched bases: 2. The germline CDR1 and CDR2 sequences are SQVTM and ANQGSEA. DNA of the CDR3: TGCAGCGTTGAAGCCGGGACTAGCGGGAGGGCCTACGAGCAGTACTTC. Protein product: CSVEAGTSGRAYEQYF.